This entry features one T cell receptor (beta chain) sequence. Its antigen is still unknown. A far bigger clonotype differs at one base, so this is likely a read error. These data originate in a study of read filtering for tumor transcriptome and immune sequencing. Study results and limitations: In IR-seq, single-read clonotypes were approximately 83% of clonotypes but around 3.5% of reads. Without single-read clonotypes, shared clonotype proportions correlated more between IR-seq and RNA-seq.

Molecular barcoded adaptors covering alpha/delta and beta/gamma chains were used on about 0.4 ug RNA. TCRdb used MiXCR to reprocess the reads, holding one entry per CDR3 protein. The sample records tens of thousands of distinct CDR3 sequences, around a fifth being singletons. Sampling of bone marrow took place during active disease in every patient. Germline CDR1 SEHNR, CDR2 FQNEAQ (reference sequence). V trimming: 11 bases; J trimming: 8 bases; junction bases outside the gene matches: 8. The CDR3 has 12 residues. The receptor was derived from a donor at least 40 years old with multiple myeloma. The chain carries TRBV7-9 and TRBJ2-1, with 8 bases fitting TRBD2. The material sequenced was a population of CD138-negative cells sorted from bone marrow. CDR3: CAGAGGRDEQFF. Written as DNA, the CDR3 is TGTGCCGGCGCGGGGGGCCGGGATGAGCAGTTCTTC.